Sequencing of this T cell receptor beta chain was carried out in a study of blood T cell repertoires in COVID-19. Overall study context: Samples representing acute and convalescent COVID-19 were sourced from the United States, Italy and Spain.

The data were produced by immunoSEQ multiplex PCR, yet TCRdb's version contains in-frame clones alone and is incomplete. The sample gives a few hundred thousand clones, roughly 85% of which show up once; 3.5% to 4% is in the top ten. The germline V gene has CDR1 SGDLS and CDR2 YYNGEE. CDR3 length equals 15 residues. After removal of 0 bases from V and 2 bases from J, the junction contained 2 bases not matched to a gene. This clonotype was sampled from a woman between 18 and 29 years old with acute or convalescent COVID-19. Sequenced input: peripheral blood. The rearrangement uses TRBV9 and TRBJ2-4; 7 positions match TRBD2. CDR3 amino acids: CASSVGGGSKNIQYF. The CDR3 DNA reads TGTGCCAGCAGCGTAGGCGGGGGATCCAAAAACATTCAGTACTTC.